The 21 T cell receptor beta chains below were found in one sample sequenced in a study of T cell clonotyping in hematopoietic cell transplantation. Time point indicated: recipient sample about 28 days before transplant, after cytoreduction. Clones were read by immunoSEQ multiplex PCR, and TCRdb kept only the in-frame ones, dropping some. The sample lists about 41,000 clones, 82% occurring once. This specimen was peripheral blood mononuclear cells, taken before stem cell transplant. The receptors derive from a man in his sixties with myelodysplastic syndrome. Some clones in this sample may be carry-over from other donors' samples.

The V and J genes are TRBV11-1 and TRBJ2-2; 7 bases are a match to TRBD1. Germline V gene sequence: CDR1 SGHAT, CDR2 FQDESV (reference sequence). The J segment lost 3 bases and the V segment lost 4 bases, leaving 5 bases of the junction unmatched. The CDR3 is 15 residues long. CDR3 in amino acids: CASSYAGGHTGELFF. The CDR3 DNA is TGTGCCAGCAGCTACGCAGGGGGACACACCGGGGAGCTGTTTTTT.

The chain is built from TRBV9 and TRBJ2-7, with D possibly matching TRBD2 (5 bases). V lost 4 bases and J lost 0, with 8 bases in between. Germline V gene sequence: CDR1 SGDLS, CDR2 YYNGEE. This CDR3 has 13 amino acids. DNA for the CDR3: TGTGCCAGCAGCCTTGGACTCTCCTACGAGCAGTACTTC. Translated, it gives CASSLGLSYEQYF.

The chain recombines TRBV2 with TRBJ2-7, with a possible D match to TRBD1 (5 bases). The CDR3 runs to 13 residues. CDR1 SNHLY and CDR2 FYNNEI come from the germline V gene. V lost 2 bases to trimming and J lost 5 bases, with 10 bases between them. The CDR3 protein is CASSESWGDEQYF. The CDR3 nucleotides are TGTGCCAGCAGTGAAAGCTGGGGCGACGAGCAGTACTTC.

The chain links TRBV7-9 to TRBJ1-6; D unresolved. The V end lost 1 base, the J end lost 4 bases, and 5 bases lay between the germline ends. The CDR3 loop spans 14 amino acids. Germline CDR1 SEHNR, CDR2 FQNEAQ (reference sequence). The CDR3 region is CASSLEFYNSPLHF. CDR3 sequence (DNA): TGTGCCAGCAGCTTAGAGTTTTATAATTCACCCCTCCACTTT.

The CDR3 coding sequence is TGTGCCAGTGCCAGTCCAGGACAGTTCACAGATACGCAGTATTTT. Amino acids: CASASPGQFTDTQYF. The chain combines TRBV2 with TRBJ2-3; maybe TRBD1 (6 bases). Between the trimmed V and J ends, which lost 9 bases and 2 bases, there was a span of 18 bases. CDR1 and CDR2 (germline): SNHLY, FYNNEI. The CDR3 contains 15 residues.

The genes are TRBV7-2 and TRBJ2-3; 9 bases are shared with TRBD2. Germline CDR1 SGHTA, CDR2 FQGNSA. The CDR3 totals 17 residues. Trimming took 2 bases from V and 3 from J; bases not matched to a gene: 9. The chain's CDR3 is CASSLMNAGGETDTQYF. The CDR3 DNA reads as TGTGCCAGCAGCTTAATGAATGCGGGAGGGGAAACAGATACGCAGTATTTT.

The rearrangement joins TRBV6-5 to TRBJ1-2; perhaps TRBD1 as D (6 bases). The CDR3 covers 13 residues. CDR1 is MNHEY and CDR2 is SVGAGI in the germline V gene. V was shortened by 6 bases and J by 7 bases, with 15 bases between the two germline ends. CDR3 amino acids: CASSFEQGGGYTF. The CDR3 DNA reads TGTGCCAGCAGCTTCGAACAGGGTGGTGGCTACACCTTC.

The rearrangement links TRBV10-3 to TRBJ1-1, with 8 bases aligning to TRBD1. Looked up from germline, CDR1 is ENHRY and CDR2 is SYGVKD. Trimming cost V 10 bases and J 1 base; bases outside gene matches: 11. This CDR3 has 15 residues. CDR3 sequence: CATHGQGNKNTEAFF. CDR3 in DNA: TGTGCCACGCATGGACAGGGAAATAAGAACACTGAAGCTTTCTTT.

The chain recombines TRBV4-3 with TRBJ2-7, with a possible D match to TRBD2 (6 bases). Per the germline V gene, CDR1 is LGHNA and CDR2 is YSLEER. The V end was cut by 3 bases, the J end by 1 base, with 10 bases between. The CDR3 length is 14 residues. The CDR3, as DNA: TGCGCCAGCAGCCAGGGCCGGGGGTCCTACGAGCAGTACTTC. Its translation: CASSQGRGSYEQYF.

The chain is built from TRBV23-1 and TRBJ1-1; tentatively, D is TRBD1 (5 bases). TRBV23-1 is an ORF; its function is uncertain. Trimming pared 0 bases from V and 6 bases from J, leaving 8 bases between. The CDR3 runs 13 residues. The CDR3 reads CASSQSSGPEAFF. The CDR3 coding sequence is TGCGCCAGCAGTCAATCGTCGGGGCCTGAAGCTTTCTTT.

The chain uses TRBV9 and TRBJ2-5; possible D gene TRBD1, 5 bases. This CDR3 region has 17 residues. In germline, CDR1 is SGDLS, CDR2 YYNGEE. Trimming cost V 0 bases and J 1 base, with 16 bases left between them. The CDR3 reads CASSVGSRAVPQETQYF. The CDR3, as DNA: TGTGCCAGCAGCGTAGGAAGCAGGGCGGTTCCCCAAGAGACCCAGTACTTC.

The chain uses TRBV7-2 and TRBJ1-1; 7 nucleotides match TRBD1. Germline V gene sequence: CDR1 SGHTA, CDR2 FQGNSA. With V trimmed by 6 bases and J by 2 bases, 6 bases remained unmatched. The CDR3 loop spans 14 amino acids. The CDR3 region is CASRGGTVNTEAFF. The CDR3 DNA reads TGTGCCAGCAGGGGAGGGACAGTCAACACTGAAGCTTTCTTT.

This clone appeared a single time. This chain joins TRBV11-1 and TRBJ2-3; 12 bases align to TRBD1. Germline V gene lookup returns CDR1 SGHAT and CDR2 FQDESV (reference sequence). The CDR3 covers 16 residues. V lost 5 bases and J lost 7; bases outside the gene matches: 10. The CDR3 DNA reads as TGTGCCAGCAGCACCACGGGACAGGGGGCAGGGAATACGCAGTATTTT. Translation gives CASSTTGQGAGNTQYF.

The table lists this clone with a count of one. The chain combines TRBV11-2 with TRBJ2-7, with D possibly being TRBD1 or TRBD2 (5 bases each). CDR3 length: 15 residues. CDR1 is SGHAT, CDR2 FQNNGV, per germline. Between the trimmed V and J ends, which lost 2 bases and 2 bases, there was a span of 13 bases. CDR3 residues: CASSLLRGRTYEQYF. The CDR3 DNA is TGTGCCAGCAGCTTACTCCGGGGCCGAACCTACGAGCAGTACTTC.

V is TRBV6-5 and J is TRBJ1-6, with D possibly TRBD1 on 5 matching bases. Trimming stripped 6 bases from V and 6 bases from J, with 9 bases between. The CDR3 totals 13 residues. Germline V gene data show CDR1 as MNHEY and CDR2 as SVGAGI. CDR3 DNA: TGTGCCAGCAGACAGGTCTCTAATTCACCCCTCCACTTT. Its protein is CASRQVSNSPLHF.

This chain uses TRBV28 with TRBJ2-4, with 9 bases lining up with TRBD1. The germline V gene has CDR1 MDHEN and CDR2 SYDVKM. V shed 3 bases and J 0 bases; nucleotides not matched to a gene: 6. This CDR3 has 17 amino acids. The CDR3 is CASSFLTGGLAKNIQYF. In nucleotides, the CDR3 is TGTGCCAGCAGTTTCTTGACAGGGGGTTTAGCCAAAAACATTCAGTACTTC.

This clone was seen once. The chain has TRBV6-6 and TRBJ2-7; D may correspond to TRBD1 or TRBD2 (5 bases each). This CDR3 spans 14 amino acids. V shed 3 bases and J shed 6 bases, with 15 bases lying between them. Germline loops: CDR1 MNHNY, CDR2 SVGAGI (reference sequence). In DNA, the CDR3 is TGTGCCAGCAGTTATGCCCCGGGGCGGGCCGAGCAGTACTTC. It is translated as CASSYAPGRAEQYF.

V gene TRBV6-6 combines with J gene TRBJ1-6; 10 nucleotides line up with TRBD1. J was trimmed by 9 bases and V by 2 bases; bases with no gene match: 7. Germline assignment: CDR1 MNHNY and CDR2 SVGAGI (reference sequence). There are 16 residues in the CDR3. The CDR3 nucleotides are TGTGCCAGCAGTTACGCGGGACAGGGGTGGGGTTCACCCCTCCACTTT. Amino acid sequence: CASSYAGQGWGSPLHF.

This clone has just a few counts. V usage is TRBV4-1 and J usage is TRBJ1-2, with D hard to call. The CDR3 spans 15 residues. Trimming removed 0 bases at V and 6 bases at J, with 14 bases between. Germline V gene data show CDR1 as MGHRA and CDR2 as YSYEKL. CDR3 sequence reads: CASSQEGLPGNGYTF. The CDR3 coding sequence is TGCGCCAGCAGCCAAGAAGGCCTCCCGGGGAATGGCTACACCTTC.

The rearrangement links TRBV4-3 to TRBJ1-1; D uncertain. In germline, CDR1 is LGHNA, CDR2 YSLEER. V lost 0 bases, J lost 1 base, and 9 bases lay in between. The CDR3 is made up of 15 amino acids. This CDR3 reads CASSQEVRANTEAFF. CDR3 DNA sequence: TGCGCCAGCAGCCAAGAAGTCCGGGCGAACACTGAAGCTTTCTTT.

This clone showed up just a few times. DNA for the CDR3: TGTGCCAGCAGCCAAGAAACCCGGACCGACTCTGGAAACACCATATATTTT. Residues: CASSQETRTDSGNTIYF. The chain links TRBV4-2 to TRBJ1-3; D gene uncertain. The germline V gene has CDR1 LGHNA and CDR2 YNFKEQ. The CDR3 has 17 amino acids. V was cut by 0 bases and J by 0 bases, with 12 bases left in between.